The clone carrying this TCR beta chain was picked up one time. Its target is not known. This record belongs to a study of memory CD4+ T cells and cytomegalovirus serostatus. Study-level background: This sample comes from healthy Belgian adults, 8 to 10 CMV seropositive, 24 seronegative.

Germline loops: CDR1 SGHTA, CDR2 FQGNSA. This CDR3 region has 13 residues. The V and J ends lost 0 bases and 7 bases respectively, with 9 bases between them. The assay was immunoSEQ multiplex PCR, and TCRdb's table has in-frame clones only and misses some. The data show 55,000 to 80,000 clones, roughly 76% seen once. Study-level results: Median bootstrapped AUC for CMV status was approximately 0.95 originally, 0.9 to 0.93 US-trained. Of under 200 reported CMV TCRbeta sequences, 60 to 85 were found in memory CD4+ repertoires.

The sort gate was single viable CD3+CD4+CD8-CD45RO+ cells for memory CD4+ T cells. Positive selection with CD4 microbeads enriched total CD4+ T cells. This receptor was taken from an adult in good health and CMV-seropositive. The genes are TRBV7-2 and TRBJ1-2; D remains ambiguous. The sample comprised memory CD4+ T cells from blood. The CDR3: CASSLASASGYTF. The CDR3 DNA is TGTGCCAGCAGCTTAGCCTCCGCCTCTGGCTACACCTTC.